Listed here is a single TCR beta chain. This table comes from immunoSEQ multiplex PCR, and its TCRdb copy is limited to in-frame clones, with some not included. The sample lists fewer than 140,000 clones, about 89% occurring once. V lost 1 base, J lost 4 bases, and 4 bases stayed unmatched. Germline lookup yields CDR1 LNHNV and CDR2 YYDKDF (reference sequence). CDR3 length: 15 residues. These data originate in a study of T cell changes during pregnancy in multiple sclerosis. Sequencing was performed on peripheral blood, taken before pregnancy. This TCR was recovered from a female donor with multiple sclerosis, enrolled in a pregnancy study. V and J are TRBV15 and TRBJ2-7, with TRBD1 matching 10 bases. Here the CDR3 reads CATSRGGTGAYEQYF. The CDR3 DNA reads as TGTGCCACCAGCAGAGGAGGGACAGGGGCATACGAGCAGTACTTC. The full variable domain, rest sourced from reference TRBV15 and TRBJ2-7, is DAMVIQNPRYQVTQFGKPVTLSCSQTLNHNVMYWYQQKSSQAPKLLFHYYDKDFNNEADTPDNFQSRRPNTSFCFLDIRSPGLGDTAMYLCATSRGGTGAYEQYFGPGTRLTVT.